What follows describes a single TCR beta chain. Its antigen is unknown. The sample comes from a study of T cells after yellow fever vaccination. Across the whole study: SMART-Seq v4 Ultra Low Input served to prepare low-cell-number fractions.

The CDR3 has 16 residues. Trimming shortened V by 6 bases and J by 3 bases, and 18 bases separated the two germline ends. Germline loops: CDR1 SQVTM, CDR2 ANQGSEA. Study-level points and caveats: Reappearing after the booster were most of the clones from primary vaccination (roughly 95% CD4, 70% to 90% CD8). The presence of abundant clonotypes contaminating from the bulk population was possible in FACS-sorted repertoires.

Making TCR cDNA involved 5'RACE template switching, which added UMIs and a universal primer site. TCRdb itself ran the 5' RACE reads through MiXCR, one entry per CDR3 protein. This sample has approximately 610,000 distinct CDR3 sequences, with around 17% found just once. The genes are TRBV29-1 and TRBJ1-6; D ambiguous. Sample: PBMCs, taken 5 days after the first yellow fever vaccination. The TCR sequence derives from a man between 18 and 29 years old who received the YFV17D yellow fever vaccine. CDR3 in amino acids: CSVLESPPGYNSPLHF. CDR3 bases: TGCAGCGTGCTGGAATCCCCACCGGGCTATAATTCACCCCTCCACTTT.